A selection of T cell receptor beta chains follows, all from one sample in a study of cytomegalovirus exposure and HLA in healthy donors. Clones were sequenced by immunoSEQ multiplex PCR, and TCRdb holds only the in-frame ones, with some missing. The repertoire consists of 120,000 or so clones, with around 70% occurring once and the leading ten covering nearly 8.5%. Sequences were obtained from PBMCs. Source of these receptors: a woman in her 40s in good health and CMV-seropositive. Both conserved end residues are part of each CDR3. The order of the fields is CDR3 protein, V gene.

CDR3 protein: CAISALAAGSYNEQFF; V gene: TRBV10-3
CDR3 protein: CASSPTDGNTIYF; V gene: TRBV13
CDR3 protein: CASSGWGQGGYEQYF; V gene: TRBV11-1
CDR3 protein: CASRERGSDTQYF; V gene: TRBV11-3
CDR3 protein: CASSYYGTGRYEQYF; V gene: TRBV6-5
CDR3 protein: CAISWDTNTEAFF; V gene: TRBV10-3
CDR3 protein: CASKRGMGETQYF; V gene: TRBV5-8
CDR3 protein: CASSLKGGQPQHF; V gene: TRBV27
CDR3 protein: CASSVARTDTQYF; V gene: TRBV9
CDR3 protein: CASSLEGASIQYF; V gene: TRBV27
CDR3 protein: CASSEREGTEAFF; V gene: TRBV6-4
CDR3 protein: CASSYTSGTGREAQHF; V gene: TRBV7-2
CDR3 protein: CASSTQGLAEAFF; V gene: TRBV19
CDR3 protein: CASSLEGGGTEAFF; V gene: TRBV5-1
CDR3 protein: CAIEGGYGYTF; V gene: TRBV10-3
CDR3 protein: CAIRGTDDTEAFF; V gene: TRBV10-3
CDR3 protein: CSATQGQEAFF; V gene: TRBV20-1
CDR3 protein: CASSQRGVGTGNEKLFF; V gene: TRBV4-3
CDR3 protein: CASATGQGETEAFF; V gene: TRBV7-2
CDR3 protein: CASSPPQQPQHF; V gene: TRBV18
CDR3 protein: CASSVESREDEQYF; V gene: TRBV2
CDR3 protein: CASRTGDFSYEQYF; V gene: TRBV6-1
CDR3 protein: CASSIARTPGHRGNQPQHF; V gene: TRBV19
CDR3 protein: CASSFGPLTGVGLGEKLFF; V gene: TRBV5-4
CDR3 protein: CASSPSKGRGARFGETQYF; V gene: TRBV4-2
CDR3 protein: CASSPLDRIGDTQYF; V gene: TRBV4-1
CDR3 protein: CASSVGGGQPQHF; V gene: TRBV9
CDR3 protein: CASRESPMNTEAFF; V gene: TRBV5-1
CDR3 protein: CASSATGTSGFDQYF; V gene: TRBV28
CDR3 protein: CASSDRTENTEAFF; V gene: TRBV6-1
CDR3 protein: CASSPRAHTRGYSNQPQHF; V gene: TRBV27